Following are 20 T cell receptor beta chains from one sample sequenced in a study of early T cells in non-severe SARS-CoV-2 infection. MiXCR, applied by TCRdb to the 5' RACE reads, yields one record per CDR3 protein. The data hold 85,000 to 90,000 distinct CDR3 sequences, with approximately 15% observed a single time. Sequenced sample: whole blood. These receptors all stem from an adult who was a healthcare worker with PCR-confirmed SARS-CoV-2 infection or an uninfected control (not recorded which).

This clonotype is a singleton in its sample. The chain uses TRBV20-1 and TRBJ2-1; the D gene is possibly TRBD2 (5 bases). The V gene lost 3 bases and the J gene lost 6 bases, with 21 bases spanning the gap. The CDR3 extends over 16 amino acids. Germline lookup yields CDR1 DFQATT and CDR2 SNEGSKA (reference sequence). DNA for the CDR3: TGCAGTGCTAGGGGAGAGACGGAACAAGCCACCAATGAGCAGTTCTTC. This translates into CSARGETEQATNEQFF.

The chain recombines TRBV29-1 with TRBJ2-3, with D possibly TRBD1 on 6 matching bases. CDR1 SQVTM and CDR2 ANQGSEA come from the germline V gene. CDR3 length: 13 residues. V was pared by 8 bases and J by 2 bases, with 14 bases between. CDR3 in DNA: TGCAGCCCAGGACAGCAATCCACAGATACGCAGTATTTT. It codes for CSPGQQSTDTQYF.

The sample holds a few counts of this clonotype. The V and J genes are TRBV20-1 and TRBJ2-5; D gene ambiguous. CDR3 length equals 14 residues. The germline V gene has CDR1 DFQATT and CDR2 SNEGSKA (reference sequence). Trimming removed 6 bases at V and 0 bases at J, with 14 bases between. The DNA of the CDR3 is TGCAGTGCCGAGAGAGGATGGTACCAAGAGACCCAGTACTTC. It yields the protein CSAERGWYQETQYF.

Ten or more counts support this clonotype. The chain has TRBV10-1 and TRBJ2-7; a weak D match, TRBD2 (5 bases). V gave up 6 bases and J gave up 3 bases, with 6 bases separating them. This CDR3 region has 11 residues. Germline V gene lookup returns CDR1 WNHNN and CDR2 SYGVQD (reference sequence). The CDR3 DNA follows: TGCGCCAGCAGCCGGGGCTACGAGCAGTACTTC. Protein sequence: CASSRGYEQYF.

This clonotype has more than one count but fewer than ten. V gene TRBV4-3 combines with J gene TRBJ2-7; 7 bases align to TRBD2. V shed 0 bases, J shed 5 bases, and the junction held 7 bases outside the gene matches. The CDR3 runs 15 residues. Germline V gene data show CDR1 as LGHNA and CDR2 as YSLEER. The CDR3 loop reads CASSQDRDYQDEQYF. The CDR3 coding sequence is TGCGCCAGCAGCCAAGATAGGGACTACCAAGACGAGCAGTACTTC.

This clonotype was seen repeatedly, ten times or more. This chain uses TRBV7-2 with TRBJ2-3; perhaps TRBD1 as D (5 bases). V dropped 1 base and J dropped 1 base, with 12 bases sitting between them. Germline V lookup: CDR1 SGHTA, CDR2 FQGNSA. This CDR3 contains 16 residues. Here the CDR3 DNA reads TGTGCCAGCAGCTTAGGGGGCTCTCGCCGCACAGATACGCAGTATTTT. Its protein is CASSLGGSRRTDTQYF.

CDR3 residues: CASSAEGQRPNYGYTF. DNA of the CDR3: TGTGCCAGCAGTGCCGAGGGACAGCGCCCTAACTATGGCTACACCTTC. The chain links TRBV25-1 to TRBJ1-2, with 7 positions matching TRBD1. Trimming took 4 bases from V and 0 from J; bases not matched to a gene: 8. Germline V gene lookup returns CDR1 MGHDK and CDR2 SYGVNS. The CDR3 has 16 residues.

The chain has TRBV18 and TRBJ1-2; 9 bases are a match to TRBD1. The germline V gene encodes CDR1 KGHSH and CDR2 LQKENI. V was clipped by 5 bases and J by 1 base; unmatched bases: 2. The CDR3 extends over 14 amino acids. The CDR3 region is CASSSTGGNYGYTF. CDR3 nucleotide sequence: TGTGCCAGCTCATCGACAGGGGGTAACTATGGCTACACCTTC.

This clonotype was seen a handful of times. In DNA form, the CDR3 reads TGCAGCGTCTTGACAGGGGCCGGCAATCAGCCCCAGCATTTT. It yields the protein CSVLTGAGNQPQHF. The chain joins TRBV29-1 to TRBJ1-5, with 8 bases aligning to TRBD1. Looked up from germline, CDR1 is SQVTM and CDR2 is ANQGSEA. This CDR3 comprises 14 residues. V dropped 6 bases and J dropped 2; count of bases not matched to a gene: 6. The whole variable domain, filled in from reference TRBV29-1 and TRBJ1-5, reads SAVISQKPSRDICQRGTSLTIQCQVDSQVTMMFWYRQQPGQSLTLIATANQGSEATYESGFVIDKFPISRPNLTFSTLTVSNMSPEDSSIYLCSVLTGAGNQPQHFGDGTRLSIL.

J is TRBJ1-4 and V is TRBV28; D is unresolved. CDR1 MDHEN and CDR2 SYDVKM come from the germline V gene. V lost 2 bases, J lost 4 bases, and 14 bases lay in between. CDR3 length: 16 residues. The CDR3 DNA follows: TGTGCCAGCAGTTTAAGGCGGGCGGCTTATAATGAAAAACTGTTTTTT. This encodes CASSLRRAAYNEKLFF.

This clonotype has more than one count but fewer than ten. The chain couples TRBV7-9 to TRBJ1-1; 8 nucleotides align to TRBD1. CDR1 SEHNR and CDR2 FQNEAQ come from the germline V gene (reference sequence). The CDR3 consists of 15 residues. V shed 5 bases, J shed 4 bases, and the junction held 9 bases outside the gene matches. CDR3 in amino acids: CASSADRVVGTEAFF. DNA for the CDR3: TGTGCCAGCAGCGCGGACAGGGTTGTAGGCACTGAAGCTTTCTTT.

This clonotype was recorded a few times. The chain links TRBV2 to TRBJ1-1; D unresolved. Germline V gene sequence: CDR1 SNHLY, CDR2 FYNNEI. V shed 4 bases and J shed 1 base, with 10 bases lying between them. CDR3 length equals 14 residues. In DNA, the CDR3 is TGTGCCAGCAGTGGTCCGGGGAGGAACACTGAAGCTTTCTTT. It encodes CASSGPGRNTEAFF. Supplemented by reference TRBV2 and TRBJ1-1, the full variable domain reads EPEVTQTPSHQVTQMGQEVILRCVPISNHLYFYWYRQILGQKVEFLVSFYNNEISEKSEIFDDQFSVERPDGSNFTLKIRSTKLEDSAMYFCASSGPGRNTEAFFGQGTRLTVV.

This clonotype was detected a few times. The V and J genes are TRBV4-2 and TRBJ2-7; D remains unclear. Germline V lookup: CDR1 LGHNA, CDR2 YNFKEQ. The CDR3 covers 15 residues. V lost 0 bases to trimming and J lost 2 bases, with 11 bases between them. The CDR3 reads CASSQDGLNTYEQYF. Written as DNA, the CDR3 is TGTGCCAGCAGCCAAGATGGCTTAAATACCTACGAGCAGTACTTC.

This clonotype appeared many times. The J gene is TRBJ2-7, the V gene TRBV5-1, with D perhaps matching TRBD1 or TRBD2 (6 bases each). This CDR3 spans 13 amino acids. V was pared by 3 bases and J by 11 bases, with 18 bases between. Germline-derived CDR1 and CDR2 are SGHRS and YFSETQ. In nucleotides, the CDR3 is TGCGCCAGCAGCTCAGGCCCGGGGGACAACAAGTACTTC. This translates into CASSSGPGDNKYF.

On this clonotype itself: A read error is possible here, since a much larger clone lies one base away. Because it lacks the conserved phenylalanine or tryptophan at the end, this CDR3 is likely a read error. This sequence joins TRBV10-3 and TRBJ2-1; the match to TRBD1 covers 7 bases. CDR1 is ENHRY, CDR2 SYGVKD, per germline. The CDR3 runs to 12 residues. The V segment lost 6 bases and the J segment 5 bases; nucleotides outside the gene matches: 1. The DNA for the CDR3 is TGTGCCATCAGCGACAGGGACAATGAGCAGTTCTCC. This encodes CAISDRDNEQFS.

This clonotype has only a few counts. The chain couples TRBV15 to TRBJ1-4; tentative D call: TRBD1 (6 bases). Per germline, CDR1 LNHNV and CDR2 YYDKDF (reference sequence). This CDR3 has 14 amino acids. V was pared by 8 bases and J by 8 bases, with 18 bases between. CDR3 residues: CATAWGGGGEKLFF. The DNA for the CDR3 is TGTGCCACCGCCTGGGGAGGGGGTGGGGAAAAACTGTTTTTT. Full variable domain (rest looked up from reference TRBV15 and TRBJ1-4): DAMVIQNPRYQVTQFGKPVTLSCSQTLNHNVMYWYQQKSSQAPKLLFHYYDKDFNNEADTPDNFQSRRPNTSFCFLDIRSPGLGDTAMYLCATAWGGGGEKLFFGSGTQLSVL.

This chain links TRBV6-5 with TRBJ1-2, with D uncertain. CDR1 and CDR2 (germline): MNHEY, SVGAGI. Between the trimmed V and J ends, which lost 0 bases and 3 bases, there was a span of 14 bases. The CDR3 consists of 16 residues. CDR3 sequence reads: CASSYSLRSHHYGYTF. The CDR3 DNA reads TGTGCCAGCAGTTACTCCTTACGTTCGCATCACTATGGCTACACCTTC.

Many counts were recorded for this clonotype. V usage is TRBV2 and J usage is TRBJ1-5; the D gene is possibly TRBD1 (6 bases). Germline CDR1 SNHLY, CDR2 FYNNEI. V was cut by 3 bases and J by 5 bases, with 11 bases left in between. This CDR3 comprises 14 residues. Here the CDR3 reads CASSERNRDQPQHF. The CDR3 region has the DNA TGTGCCAGCAGTGAGCGAAACAGGGATCAGCCCCAGCATTTT. Full variable domain (remainder filled in from reference TRBV2 and TRBJ1-5): EPEVTQTPSHQVTQMGQEVILRCVPISNHLYFYWYRQILGQKVEFLVSFYNNEISEKSEIFDDQFSVERPDGSNFTLKIRSTKLEDSAMYFCASSERNRDQPQHFGDGTRLSIL.

This clonotype came up many times. The V gene is TRBV13, the J gene TRBJ1-2; weak D call: TRBD1 (5 bases). Per germline, CDR1 PRHDT and CDR2 FYEKMQ (reference sequence). V shed 4 bases and J shed 6 bases, with 18 bases lying between them. The CDR3 sequence is 15 residues long. CDR3 coding DNA: TGTGCCAGCAGCTCCCCGATGGGGCGGTACCATGGCTACACCTTC. Its protein is CASSSPMGRYHGYTF.

Concerning this clonotype itself: This may be a read error, as it is one base from a much larger clone. V usage is TRBV2 and J usage is TRBJ1-1; no firm D call. In germline, CDR1 is SNHLY, CDR2 FYNNEI. The CDR3 runs 14 residues. V was trimmed by 1 base and J by 11 bases, leaving 17 bases between them. The chain's CDR3 is CASSEVSLGPVAFF. In nucleotides, the CDR3 is TGTGCCAGCAGTGAAGTAAGTCTAGGGCCCGTCGCTTTCTTT.